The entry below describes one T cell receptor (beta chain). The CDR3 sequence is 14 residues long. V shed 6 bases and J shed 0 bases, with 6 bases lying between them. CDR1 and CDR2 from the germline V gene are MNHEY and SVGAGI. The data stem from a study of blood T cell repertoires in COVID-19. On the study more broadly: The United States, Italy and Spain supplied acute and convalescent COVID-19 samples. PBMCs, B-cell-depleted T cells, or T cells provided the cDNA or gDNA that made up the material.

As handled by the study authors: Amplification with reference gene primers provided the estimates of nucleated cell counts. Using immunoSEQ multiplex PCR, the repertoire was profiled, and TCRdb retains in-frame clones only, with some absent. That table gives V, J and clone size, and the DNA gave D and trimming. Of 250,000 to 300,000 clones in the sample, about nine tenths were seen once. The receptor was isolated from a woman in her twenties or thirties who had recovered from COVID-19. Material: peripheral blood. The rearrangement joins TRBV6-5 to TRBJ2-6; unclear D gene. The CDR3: CASSTPSGANVLTF. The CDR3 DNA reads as TGTGCCAGCAGCACTCCCTCTGGGGCCAACGTCCTGACTTTC.